This T cell receptor (beta chain) was recovered during a study of blood T cell repertoires in COVID-19. Study information: The samples span acute and convalescent COVID-19 from the United States, Italy and Spain. The cDNA or gDNA used as material had been derived from T cells, B-cell-depleted T cells, or PBMCs.

Methods used by the authors: Counts of nucleated cells, estimated from reference gene primer amplification, were obtained. Sequenced by immunoSEQ multiplex PCR; TCRdb stores in-frame clones only, minus some. V and J calls and clone size are copied from that table; D and trimming were computed from the DNA. This table has 210,000 or so clones, just under 85% appearing once. The CDR3 is 15 amino acids. V was trimmed by 3 bases and J by 0 bases, leaving 12 bases between them. Germline CDR1 and CDR2: SGHAT and FQNNGV. The sequence came from a woman aged 45 to 65 with active or convalescent COVID-19. The J gene is TRBJ2-7, the V gene TRBV11-2; tentative D call: TRBD2 (5 bases). The sequencing sample was made of peripheral blood. The CDR3 DNA sequence: TGTGCCAGCAGCTTGTTTGCGGGTTTCTCCTACGAGCAGTACGTC. It translates to CASSLFAGFSYEQYV.